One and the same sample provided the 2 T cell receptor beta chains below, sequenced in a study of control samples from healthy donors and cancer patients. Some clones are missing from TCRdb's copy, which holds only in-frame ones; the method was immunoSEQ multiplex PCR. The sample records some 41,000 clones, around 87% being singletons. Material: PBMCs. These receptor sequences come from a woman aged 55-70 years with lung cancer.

The CDR3 spells CASSPPGTEAFF. The CDR3 nucleotides are TGTGCCAGCAGTCCTCCAGGGACTGAAGCTTTCTTT. This rearrangement joins TRBV13 to TRBJ1-1; the D gene is possibly TRBD1 (5 bases). The CDR3 totals 12 residues. Germline CDR1 is PRHDT and CDR2 is FYEKMQ (reference sequence). Trimming left V 6 bases short and J 5 bases short, with 10 bases between.

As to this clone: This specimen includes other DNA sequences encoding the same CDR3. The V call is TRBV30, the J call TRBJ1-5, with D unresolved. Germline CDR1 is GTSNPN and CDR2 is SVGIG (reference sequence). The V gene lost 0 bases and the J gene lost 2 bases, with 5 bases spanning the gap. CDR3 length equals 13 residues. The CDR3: CAWSVGGNQPQHF. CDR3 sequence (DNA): TGTGCCTGGAGTGTGGGTGGCAATCAGCCCCAGCATTTT.